This T cell receptor (beta chain) derives from a study of shared clonotypes between healthy human individuals. General study findings and limits: Represented genetic and exposure-history diversity was restricted by having few donors.

Every one of the donors was a Caucasian adult that lived in Nashville, Tennessee. Clones were sequenced by immunoSEQ multiplex PCR, and TCRdb holds only the in-frame ones, with some missing. The table records millions of clones, roughly 94% of them present only once. Germline loops: CDR1 GTSNPN, CDR2 SVGIG (reference sequence). This CDR3 spans 17 amino acids. Trimming removed 3 bases at V and 4 bases at J, with 24 bases between. This clone showed up just once. Its antigen is unknown. The sequence derives from a man aged 18 to 29 in good health. This rearrangement joins TRBV30 to TRBJ1-1, with D possibly TRBD1 on 5 matching bases. The sequencing input was naive CD4+ T cells sorted from blood. Subset of the sample: CD45RA+ positively selected. DNA of the CDR3: TGTGCCTGGAGATCCCGCGCACGGGGCCTTCTGGGCACTGAAGCTTTCTTT. Residues: CAWRSRARGLLGTEAFF.